This T cell receptor (beta chain) was sequenced in a study of identical twins. The sample holds many counts of this clonotype. Its antigen remains unidentified. Findings of the study overall: While abundant cord blood beta clonotypes carried fewer insertions, memory repertoires showed no such pattern. Out-of-frame alpha sequences shared by twins showed excess low generation probability. Weaker excess twin sharing was seen among beta out-of-frame sequences.

CDR3 size: 14 residues. The V and J ends lost 5 bases and 5 bases respectively, with 13 bases between them. Germline loops: CDR1 LGHDT, CDR2 YNNKEL (reference sequence). TCRdb re-called the 5' RACE reads with MiXCR, one entry per CDR3 protein. Seen here are 240,000 or so distinct CDR3 sequences, about 10% observed once, and the top ten hold approximately 9.1%. The sequenced sample consisted of memory T cells sorted from blood. This chain uses TRBV3-1 with TRBJ2-1, with D possibly called TRBD1 or TRBD2 (5 bases each). The source is a man aged 45-60 years in good health. CDR3 protein: CASSDTGTDNEQFF. DNA for the CDR3: TGTGCCAGCAGCGACACCGGGACGGACAATGAGCAGTTCTTC.